The 2 T cell receptor beta chains in this list originate from one sample, sequenced in a study of beta chain features in type 1 diabetes. The whole isolated RNA underwent reverse transcription, so sequencing captured expressed TCRB transcripts. Generated by immunoSEQ multiplex PCR, the TCRdb table keeps only in-frame clones and is missing some. Of 810,000 or so clones in the sample, 15% to 20% were seen once. Material: naive CD4+ T cells from blood. The receptors stem from a woman aged 18-29 years in good health.

The CDR3 sequence is CAIPGQGRETQYF. CDR3 DNA: TGTGCCATACCGGGACAGGGAAGAGAGACCCAGTACTTC. V and J are TRBV2 and TRBJ2-5; TRBD1 aligns across 9 bases. The CDR3 loop spans 13 amino acids. The germline V gene has CDR1 SNHLY and CDR2 FYNNEI. Trimming took 10 bases from V and 4 from J; bases not matched to a gene: 7.

The chain combines TRBV4-2 with TRBJ2-3; unclear D gene. Trimming shortened V by 0 bases and J by 1 base, and 11 bases separated the two germline ends. This CDR3 has 16 residues. Germline V gene data show CDR1 as LGHNA and CDR2 as YNFKEQ. The CDR3 protein is CASSQDDAAGTDTQYF. The DNA of the CDR3 is TGTGCCAGCAGCCAAGATGACGCGGCGGGCACAGATACGCAGTATTTT.